This T cell receptor beta chain was sequenced for a study of blood T cells in healthy people across ages. A second PCR, run for roughly 7 to 11 cycles, used a sample-barcoded 5' primer plus a J-beta primer mix. TCRdb re-called the 5' RACE reads through MiXCR, storing one row per CDR3 protein. The sample carries about 940,000 distinct CDR3 sequences, 40% to 60% recorded once. Germline assignment: CDR1 MNHEY and CDR2 SVGEGT. The ends were cut back, 7 bases at V and 0 bases at J, with 10 bases in the middle. The CDR3 runs to 13 residues. This receptor was taken from a man under 40 in good health. The rearrangement uses TRBV6-2 or TRBV6-3 and TRBJ2-7; D unresolved. The material sequenced was blood. CDR3 in amino acids: CASTRPTSYEQYF. The CDR3 DNA reads TGTGCCAGCACTCGACCGACCTCCTACGAGCAGTACTTC.